What follows is one TCR beta chain and its context. Its specificity is not known. A junction end diverges from the germline sequence, so it may reflect a read error. Three rounds of nested PCR, following a modified ARM-PCR protocol, produced the TCRbeta library. TCRdb reanalysed the multiplex PCR reads using MiXCR and keeps one entry per CDR3 protein. The table has around 200,000 distinct CDR3 sequences, approximately 74% seen once; the top ten hold 20% to 25%. These data belong to a study of tumor and adjacent non-tumor tissue in lung cancer. Study in general: Aged about 30 to 76 years, patients included 10 men and a handful of women with stage I to III disease. Study results and limitations: Patients with more diverse tumor TCRs had worse survival. Normal lung showed higher cumulative top 100 clone frequency than tumor. Significantly higher TCR diversity was found in tumor than normal lung.

RNA was extracted from bulk tissue without any cell sorting. There are 16 residues in the CDR3. Germline assignment: CDR1 SGHVS and CDR2 FQNEAQ. The chain combines TRBV7-8 with TRBJ1-4, with D hard to call. The specimen sequenced was lung tumor tissue. The clonotype originates from a man between 60 and 75 years old with non-small cell lung cancer. CDR3 amino acids: CANSLAQVATNEKLFF. CDR3 DNA: TGTGCCAACAGCTTAGCGCAGGTTGCAACTAATGAAAAACTGTTTTTT.